Following are 27 T cell receptor beta chains from one sample sequenced in a study of blood T cells in healthy people across ages. With a J-beta primer mix and a sample-barcoded 5' primer, a second PCR ran roughly 6 to 11 cycles. TCRdb reprocessed the 5' RACE reads via MiXCR and lists one record per CDR3 protein. This repertoire shows 750,000 to 950,000 distinct CDR3 sequences, 25% to 35% found once; its top ten account for about a tenth. This sample was also put to use in a study of T cells of mothers and their children.

Input material: blood. The receptors here all came from a woman aged 40-49 years in good health.

This clonotype appeared many times. V and J are TRBV10-3 and TRBJ2-3; either TRBD1 or TRBD2 may fit D (6 bases each). Germline CDR1 is ENHRY and CDR2 is SYGVKD. V lost 0 bases and J lost 5, with 12 bases in between. The CDR3 loop spans 15 amino acids. The CDR3 sequence is CAISESVEGEDTQYF. The CDR3, as DNA: TGTGCCATCAGTGAGTCGGTGGAGGGGGAAGATACGCAGTATTTT.

This clonotype showed up many times. The chain joins TRBV6-5 to TRBJ1-2, with 8 bases identical to TRBD1. CDR3 length: 12 residues. The V segment lost 5 bases and the J segment 7 bases; nucleotides outside the gene matches: 3. Germline-derived CDR1 and CDR2 are MNHEY and SVGAGI. The CDR3 sequence: CASSQGAGGYTF. The CDR3 bases are TGTGCCAGCAGTCAGGGGGCCGGTGGCTACACCTTC.

The chain uses TRBV9 and TRBJ1-2; TRBD1 agrees at 10 bases. J lost 6 bases, V lost 0 bases, and 8 bases had no gene match. CDR1 is SGDLS, CDR2 YYNGEE, per germline. The CDR3 spans 16 residues. CDR3 in DNA: TGTGCCAGCAGCGTAGACCTCTATGGGACAGGGGATGGCTACACCTTC. This codes for CASSVDLYGTGDGYTF. Full variable domain (remainder filled in from reference TRBV9 and TRBJ1-2): DSGVTQTPKHLITATGQRVTLRCSPRSGDLSVYWYQQSLDQGLQFLIQYYNGEERAKGNILERFSAQQFPDLHSELNLSSLELGDSALYFCASSVDLYGTGDGYTFGSGTRLTVV.

This clonotype turned up a few times. V is TRBV20-1 and J is TRBJ2-3; TRBD2 might be the D (5 bases). Trimming shortened V by 5 bases and J by 3 bases, and 18 bases separated the two germline ends. Germline CDR1 is DFQATT and CDR2 is SNEGSKA (reference sequence). This CDR3 region has 15 residues. CDR3 sequence: CSARDGEKGTDTQYF. The CDR3 bases are TGCAGTGCTCGGGATGGGGAAAAAGGGACAGATACGCAGTATTTT.

This clonotype was seen a few times. The chain has TRBV6-6 and TRBJ2-3, with TRBD1 as a possible D gene (6 bases). The CDR3 loop spans 14 amino acids. Germline V lookup: CDR1 MNHNY, CDR2 SVGAGI (reference sequence). The V end lost 6 bases, the J end lost 3 bases, and 13 bases lay between the germline ends. CDR3: CASRTGSWTDTQYF. In DNA form, the CDR3 reads TGTGCCAGCAGAACAGGGAGTTGGACAGATACGCAGTATTTT.

For this clonotype: This may be a read error: a much more frequent sequence differs by one nucleotide. The chain employs TRBV12-3 or TRBV12-4 and TRBJ2-1; possibly TRBD1 for D (5 bases). CDR3 length: 15 amino acids. Here the CDR3 reads CAGSFGQGIYNEQFF. CDR3 DNA: TGTGCCGGCAGTTTTGGTCAGGGCATCTACAATGAGCAGTTCTTC.

This clonotype was detected ten times or more. This rearrangement joins TRBV7-3 to TRBJ2-5, with 9 bases matching TRBD1. This CDR3 has 15 amino acids. Germline V gene sequence: CDR1 SGHTA, CDR2 FQGTGA. J gave up 5 bases and V 3 bases, and 7 bases lay outside the gene matches. CDR3 nucleotide sequence: TGTGCCAGCAGCTTGTCCGGGACAGGGAAGGAGACCCAGTACTTC. The encoded protein is CASSLSGTGKETQYF.

This clonotype was seen only a few times. The chain joins TRBV7-8 to TRBJ2-1; D is possibly TRBD1 or TRBD2 (5 bases each). V was shortened by 4 bases and J by 7 bases, with 14 bases between the two germline ends. The CDR3 is 14 amino acids. Germline V gene sequence: CDR1 SGHVS, CDR2 FQNEAQ. CDR3 DNA: TGTGCCAGCAGCTCCCGACGGGACCGAAATGAGCAGTTCTTC. Translated, it gives CASSSRRDRNEQFF. Combining the CDR3 with reference TRBV7-8 and TRBJ2-1 gives the whole variable domain GAGVSQSPRYKVAKRGQDVALRCDPISGHVSLFWYQQALGQGPEFLTYFQNEAQLDKSGLPSDRFFAERPEGSVSTLKIQRTQQEDSAVYLCASSSRRDRNEQFFGPGTRLTVL.

This clonotype was detected ten times or more. The rearrangement links TRBV9 to TRBJ2-7; no firm D call. Looked up from germline, CDR1 is SGDLS and CDR2 is YYNGEE. Trimming took 6 bases from V and 5 from J, leaving 3 bases between them. The CDR3 is made up of 9 amino acids. This CDR3 reads CASKDEQYF. The DNA for the CDR3 is TGTGCCAGCAAGGACGAGCAGTACTTC.

This clonotype was seen repeatedly, ten times or more. This rearrangement joins TRBV20-1 to TRBJ2-4; the D gene is possibly TRBD2 (5 bases). V was trimmed by 5 bases and J by 0 bases, leaving 14 bases between them. Germline CDR1 and CDR2: DFQATT and SNEGSKA (reference sequence). This CDR3 region has 15 residues. For the CDR3, the DNA is TGCAGTGCTCCGGGATCTCCTGTAGCCAAAAACATTCAGTACTTC. Translating it yields CSAPGSPVAKNIQYF.

The V and J genes are TRBV30 and TRBJ1-2; no reliable D call. V was shortened by 3 bases and J by 7 bases, with 18 bases between the two germline ends. There are 14 residues in the CDR3. Germline V gene data show CDR1 as GTSNPN and CDR2 as SVGIG (reference sequence). Here the CDR3 reads CAWRVERRRSGYTF. CDR3 bases: TGTGCCTGGAGGGTTGAAAGGCGCCGGAGTGGCTACACCTTC.

This clonotype has a count of ten or more. The junction departs from the called germline gene at one end, perhaps through a read error. This rearrangement joins TRBV7-3 to TRBJ2-3; TRBD1 aligns across 10 bases. The germline V gene has CDR1 SGHTA and CDR2 FQGTGA. The CDR3 is 15 residues long. CDR3 in amino acids: CASSSGQGRADTQYF. CDR3 in DNA: TGCGCCAGCAGCTCGGGACAGGGGAGAGCAGATACGCAGTATTTT.

The chain uses TRBV7-8 and TRBJ1-2; D unclear. Germline-derived CDR1 and CDR2 are SGHVS and FQNEAQ. The CDR3 spans 14 residues. V lost 3 bases and J 5 bases, leaving 13 bases between the germline ends. The CDR3 DNA is TGTGCCAGCAGCTTTAGTCAAGGGCAGTATGGCTACACCTTC. Its translation is CASSFSQGQYGYTF. The variable domain in full, completed from reference TRBV7-8 and TRBJ1-2, reads GAGVSQSPRYKVAKRGQDVALRCDPISGHVSLFWYQQALGQGPEFLTYFQNEAQLDKSGLPSDRFFAERPEGSVSTLKIQRTQQEDSAVYLCASSFSQGQYGYTFGSGTRLTVV.

This clonotype was counted between two and nine times. This may be a read error: a much more frequent sequence differs by one nucleotide. The rearrangement links TRBV11-1 to TRBJ2-1, with D possibly TRBD2 on 6 matching bases. The J call may be incorrect, as the DNA end agrees better with TRBJ2-7. The CDR3 spans 15 residues. Germline CDR1 is SGHAT and CDR2 is FQDESV (reference sequence). In nucleotides, the CDR3 is TGTGCCAGCAGCCCTCTTCGGGGGACCTACAATGAGCAGTACTTC. This codes for CASSPLRGTYNEQYF.

Remarks on this clonotype: No conserved phenylalanine or tryptophan is present at the end of the CDR3, so a read error is the likely explanation. The chain joins TRBV3-1 to TRBJ2-1, with 9 bases aligning to TRBD1. V lost 1 base and J lost 7; bases outside the gene matches: 2. The CDR3 totals 14 residues. Germline CDR1 and CDR2: LGHDT and YNNKEL (reference sequence). The CDR3 DNA sequence: TGTGCCAGCAGCCAAGGGACAGGGGCTAATGAGCAGTTCGTC. Its translation is CASSQGTGANEQFV.

A few counts support this clonotype. The rearrangement links TRBV5-1 to TRBJ2-7; D gene unclear. CDR3 size: 12 residues. V lost 4 bases and J lost 2, with 7 bases in between. Germline CDR1 and CDR2: SGHRS and YFSETQ. The CDR3 region is CASSGDTYEQYF. The CDR3 DNA is TGCGCCAGCAGCGGCGATACCTACGAGCAGTACTTC.

This clonotype was counted many times. The genes are TRBV12-3 or TRBV12-4 and TRBJ1-1, with D uncertain. CDR3 length: 14 amino acids. The V end was cut by 2 bases, the J end by 0 bases, with 7 bases between. DNA of the CDR3: TGTGCCAGCAGTTTACAGAACATGAACACTGAAGCTTTCTTT. It yields the protein CASSLQNMNTEAFF.

The table lists this clonotype with a few counts. The chain combines TRBV6-2 or TRBV6-3 with TRBJ2-5; 7 nucleotides align to TRBD2. Germline V CDR1 and CDR2: MNHEY, SVGEGT. Unmatched junction bases numbered 18, after V lost 6 bases and J lost 5 bases. This CDR3 comprises 17 residues. The CDR3 coding sequence is TGTGCCAGCAGCCACGGCCTTTTGGCGGGGGAGATGGAGACCCAGTACTTC. It encodes CASSHGLLAGEMETQYF.

Many counts were recorded for this clonotype. V gene TRBV27 combines with J gene TRBJ2-1; weak D call: TRBD1 (5 bases). In germline, CDR1 is MNHEY, CDR2 SMNVEV (reference sequence). V was cut by 3 bases and J by 8 bases, with 8 bases left in between. The CDR3 runs 12 residues. As DNA, the CDR3 is TGTGCCAGCAGTTTCATAGGGGATGAGCAGTTCTTC. Residues: CASSFIGDEQFF.

The chain couples TRBV28 to TRBJ1-2, with 7 bases matching TRBD1. The CDR3 loop spans 16 amino acids. Germline V gene data show CDR1 as MDHEN and CDR2 as SYDVKM. The V segment lost 4 bases and the J segment 3 bases; nucleotides outside the gene matches: 11. CDR3 loop: CASSSRRNRGHYGYTF. CDR3 bases: TGTGCCAGCAGTTCCCGGAGAAACAGGGGCCACTATGGCTACACCTTC.

Comment on this clonotype: The junction departs from the called germline gene at one end, perhaps through a read error. The chain carries TRBV18 and TRBJ1-4; D unclear. Germline-derived CDR1 and CDR2 are KGHSH and LQKENI. CDR3 size: 15 residues. This chain's CDR3 is CASSITKSDNEKRFF. CDR3 in DNA: TGTGCCAGCTCAATTACAAAGAGTGATAATGAAAAACGGTTTTTT. The full variable domain, in which reference TRBV18 and TRBJ1-4 provide the parts outside the CDR3, is NAGVMQNPRHLVRRRGQEARLRCSPMKGHSHVYWYRQLPEEGLKFMVYLQKENIIDESGMPKERFSAEFPKEGPSILRIQQVVRGDSAAYFCASSITKSDNEKRFFGSGTQLSVL.

The rearrangement links TRBV5-1 to TRBJ1-4; 8 bases are shared with TRBD1. The CDR3 length is 15 residues. Germline V gene data show CDR1 as SGHRS and CDR2 as YFSETQ. Trimming removed 0 bases from V and 5 bases from J; junction bases left unmatched: 3. The CDR3 sequence: CASSLVGQGNEKLFF. The CDR3 coding sequence is TGCGCCAGCAGCTTGGTAGGACAGGGCAATGAAAAACTGTTTTTT.

This clonotype was observed many times. This rearrangement joins TRBV6-6 to TRBJ1-2, with a tentative D call TRBD1 (6 bases). The CDR3 sequence is 15 residues long. Germline CDR1 reads MNHNY; CDR2 reads SVGAGI (reference sequence). The V gene lost 5 bases and the J gene lost 4 bases, with 17 bases spanning the gap. The DNA of the CDR3 is TGTGCCAGCAGTCCAACGGGGGCCCAGATCTATGGCTACACCTTC. This encodes CASSPTGAQIYGYTF.

This clonotype has ten or more counts. The chain combines TRBV4-2 with TRBJ2-6, with 7 bases aligning to TRBD1. This CDR3 has 17 residues. Germline V gene lookup returns CDR1 LGHNA and CDR2 YNFKEQ. V shed 0 bases, J shed 0 bases, and the junction held 2 bases outside the gene matches. As DNA, the CDR3 is TGTGCCAGCAGCCAAGATAGGGACAGCTCTGGGGCCAACGTCCTGACTTTC. This codes for CASSQDRDSSGANVLTF.

About this clonotype: A much larger clone lies one base from this, so it may be a read error. The chain combines TRBV7-7 with TRBJ2-5; 9 bases agree with TRBD1. Germline loops: CDR1 SSHAT, CDR2 FNYEAQ (reference sequence). The CDR3 sequence is 16 residues long. CDR3 residues: CASSSVGQGSGETQYF. The CDR3 DNA reads as TGTGCTAGCAGCTCCGTGGGACAGGGAAGCGGAGAGACCCAGTACTTC.

The chain joins TRBV7-2 to TRBJ2-7, with 9 bases fitting TRBD2. V gave up 4 bases and J gave up 7 bases; unmatched junction bases: 20. Germline CDR1 reads SGHTA; CDR2 reads FQGNSA. There are 18 residues in the CDR3. The CDR3 DNA sequence: TGTGCCAGCAGCTCAAGGGAAGTTAGCGGGGGCCTCTACAATGAGCAGTACTTC. Protein: CASSSREVSGGLYNEQYF.

This clonotype has ten or more counts. The chain employs TRBV7-2 and TRBJ2-1, with 9 bases matching TRBD2. CDR1 SGHTA and CDR2 FQGNSA come from the germline V gene. J gave up 7 bases and V 1 base, and 8 bases lay outside the gene matches. The length of the CDR3 is 16 residues. CDR3 sequence: CASSLGPLAGWNEQFF. The CDR3 DNA sequence: TGTGCCAGCAGCTTAGGGCCCCTAGCGGGGTGGAATGAGCAGTTCTTC.